This T cell receptor beta chain was retrieved from a study of identifying expanded T cells in peripheral blood. Points from the study as a whole: Clone count variance between roughly 2-week samples rose with total template count. Over around two and four weeks, about 15 and 19 clones changed, versus approximately 1.1 between replicates.

Notes on this clone: Its antigen remains unidentified.

Generated by immunoSEQ multiplex PCR, the TCRdb table keeps only in-frame clones and is missing some. The repertoire holds 70,000 to 95,000 clones, with 88% as singletons. V lost 3 bases and J lost 3, with 12 bases in between. Germline assignment: CDR1 LNHDA and CDR2 SQIVND (reference sequence). The CDR3 runs 15 residues. This chain uses TRBV19 with TRBJ2-4; D possibly corresponds to TRBD2 (5 bases). What was sequenced was blood. The sequence came from a person between 18 and 69 years old in good health. CDR3 protein: CASSIYEGLKNIQYF. The DNA for the CDR3 is TGTGCCAGTAGTATTTACGAGGGCCTCAAAAACATTCAGTACTTC.